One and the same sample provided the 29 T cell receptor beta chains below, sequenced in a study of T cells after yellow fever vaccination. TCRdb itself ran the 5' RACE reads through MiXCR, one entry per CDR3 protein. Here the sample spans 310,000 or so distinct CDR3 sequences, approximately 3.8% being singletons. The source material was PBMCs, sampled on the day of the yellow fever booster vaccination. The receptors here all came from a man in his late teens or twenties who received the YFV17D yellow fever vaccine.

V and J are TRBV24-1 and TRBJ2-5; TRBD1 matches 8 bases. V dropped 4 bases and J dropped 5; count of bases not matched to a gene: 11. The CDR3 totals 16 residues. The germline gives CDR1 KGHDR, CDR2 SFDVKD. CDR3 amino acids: CATSDRQGPSLETQYF. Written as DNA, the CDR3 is TGTGCCACCAGTGACCGACAGGGGCCGTCTCTTGAGACCCAGTACTTC.

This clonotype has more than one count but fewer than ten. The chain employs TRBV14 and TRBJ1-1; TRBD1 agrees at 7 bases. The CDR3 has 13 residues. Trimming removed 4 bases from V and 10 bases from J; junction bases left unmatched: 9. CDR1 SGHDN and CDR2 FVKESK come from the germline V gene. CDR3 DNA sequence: TGTGCCAGCAGCCTTGATACAGGGGACCGAGCTTTCTTT. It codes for CASSLDTGDRAFF.

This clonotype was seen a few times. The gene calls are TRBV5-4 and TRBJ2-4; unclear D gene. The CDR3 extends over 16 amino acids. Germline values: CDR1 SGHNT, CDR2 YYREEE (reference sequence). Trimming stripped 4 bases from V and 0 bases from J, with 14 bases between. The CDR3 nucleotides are TGTGCCAGCAGCGGTTCTCAACCGGGAGCCAAAAACATTCAGTACTTC. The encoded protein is CASSGSQPGAKNIQYF.

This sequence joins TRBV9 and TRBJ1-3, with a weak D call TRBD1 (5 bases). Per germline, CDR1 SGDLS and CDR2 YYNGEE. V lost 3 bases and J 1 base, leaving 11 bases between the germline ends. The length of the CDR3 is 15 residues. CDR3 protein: CASSGGAGSGNTIYF. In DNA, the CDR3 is TGTGCCAGCAGCGGGGGCGCGGGTTCTGGAAACACCATATATTTT.

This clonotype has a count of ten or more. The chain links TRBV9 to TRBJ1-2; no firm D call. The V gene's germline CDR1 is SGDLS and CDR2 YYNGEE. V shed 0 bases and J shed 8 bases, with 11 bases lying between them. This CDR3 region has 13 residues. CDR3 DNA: TGTGCCAGCAGCGTAGAGCCCCGAAGCGGCTACACCTTC. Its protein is CASSVEPRSGYTF.

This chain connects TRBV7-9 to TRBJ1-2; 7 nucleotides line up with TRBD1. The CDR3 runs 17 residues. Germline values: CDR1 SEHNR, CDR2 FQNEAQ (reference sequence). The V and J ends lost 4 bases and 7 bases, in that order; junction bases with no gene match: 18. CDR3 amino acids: CASSSNNPRQGTPGYTF. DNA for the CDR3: TGTGCCAGCAGCTCAAATAACCCTCGACAGGGTACGCCTGGCTACACCTTC.

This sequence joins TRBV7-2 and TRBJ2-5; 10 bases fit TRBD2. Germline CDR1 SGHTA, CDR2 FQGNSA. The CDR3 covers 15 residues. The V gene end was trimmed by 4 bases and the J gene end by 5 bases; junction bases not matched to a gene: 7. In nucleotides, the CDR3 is TGTGCCAGCAGCTACCAGCGGGGGGGCGCGGAGACCCAGTACTTC. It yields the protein CASSYQRGGAETQYF. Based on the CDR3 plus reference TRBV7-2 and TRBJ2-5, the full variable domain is GAGVSQSPSNKVTEKGKDVELRCDPISGHTALYWYRQSLGQGLEFLIYFQGNSAPDKSGLPSDRFSAERTGGSVSTLTIQRTQQEDSAVYLCASSYQRGGAETQYFGPGTRLLVL.

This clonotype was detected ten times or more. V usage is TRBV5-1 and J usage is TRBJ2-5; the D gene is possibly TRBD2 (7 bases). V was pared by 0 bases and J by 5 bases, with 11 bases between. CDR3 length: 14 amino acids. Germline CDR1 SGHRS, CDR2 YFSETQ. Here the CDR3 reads CASSLEGDYETQYF. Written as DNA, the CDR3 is TGCGCCAGCAGCTTGGAGGGGGACTACGAGACCCAGTACTTC.

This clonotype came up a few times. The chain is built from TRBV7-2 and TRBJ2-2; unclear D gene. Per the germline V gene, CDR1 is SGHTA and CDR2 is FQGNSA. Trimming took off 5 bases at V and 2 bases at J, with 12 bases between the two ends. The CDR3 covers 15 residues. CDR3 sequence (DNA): TGTGCCAGCAGCCGTAGACTTGTTAACACCGGGGAGCTGTTTTTT. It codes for CASSRRLVNTGELFF.

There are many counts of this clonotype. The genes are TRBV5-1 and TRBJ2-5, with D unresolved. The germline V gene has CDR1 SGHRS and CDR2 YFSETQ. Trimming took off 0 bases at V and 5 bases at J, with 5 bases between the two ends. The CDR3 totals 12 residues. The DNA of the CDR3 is TGCGCCAGCAGCTTGGCCTTGGAGACCCAGTACTTC. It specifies CASSLALETQYF.

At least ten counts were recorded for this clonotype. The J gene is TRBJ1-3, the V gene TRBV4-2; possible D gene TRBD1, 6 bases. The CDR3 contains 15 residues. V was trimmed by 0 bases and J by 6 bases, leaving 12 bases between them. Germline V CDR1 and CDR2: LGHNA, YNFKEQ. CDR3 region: CASSQEGGRVNTIYF. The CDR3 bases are TGTGCCAGCAGCCAAGAGGGGGGCCGTGTAAACACCATATATTTT.

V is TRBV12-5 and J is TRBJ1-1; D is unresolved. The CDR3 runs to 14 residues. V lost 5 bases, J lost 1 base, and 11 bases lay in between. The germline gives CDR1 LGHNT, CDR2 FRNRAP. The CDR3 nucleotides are TGTGCTAGTGGTGGGAGCACTCGGAACACTGAAGCTTTCTTT. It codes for CASGGSTRNTEAFF.

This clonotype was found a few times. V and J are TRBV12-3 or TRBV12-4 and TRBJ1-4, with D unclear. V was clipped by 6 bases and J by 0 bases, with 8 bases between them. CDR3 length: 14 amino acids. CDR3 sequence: CASRITATNEKLFF. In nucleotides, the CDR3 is TGTGCCAGCAGGATCACGGCAACTAATGAAAAACTGTTTTTT.

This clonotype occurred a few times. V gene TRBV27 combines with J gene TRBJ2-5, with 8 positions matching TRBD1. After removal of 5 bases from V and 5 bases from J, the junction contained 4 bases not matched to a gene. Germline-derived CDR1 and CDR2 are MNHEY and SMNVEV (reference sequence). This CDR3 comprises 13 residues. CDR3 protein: CASSRTGSETQYF. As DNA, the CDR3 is TGTGCCAGCAGTAGGACAGGGAGCGAGACCCAGTACTTC.

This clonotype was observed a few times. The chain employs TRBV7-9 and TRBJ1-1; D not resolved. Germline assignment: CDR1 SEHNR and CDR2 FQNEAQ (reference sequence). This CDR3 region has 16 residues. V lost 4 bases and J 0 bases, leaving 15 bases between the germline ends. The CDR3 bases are TGTGCCAGCAGCTCCAGGCGTGCGGTCGTGAACACTGAAGCTTTCTTT. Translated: CASSSRRAVVNTEAFF.

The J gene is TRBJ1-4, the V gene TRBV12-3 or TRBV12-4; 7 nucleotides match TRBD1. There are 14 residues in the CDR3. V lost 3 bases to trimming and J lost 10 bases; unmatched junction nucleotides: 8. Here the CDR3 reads CASSFDGTVRKLFF. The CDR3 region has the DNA TGTGCCAGCAGTTTTGACGGGACAGTCAGAAAACTGTTTTTT.

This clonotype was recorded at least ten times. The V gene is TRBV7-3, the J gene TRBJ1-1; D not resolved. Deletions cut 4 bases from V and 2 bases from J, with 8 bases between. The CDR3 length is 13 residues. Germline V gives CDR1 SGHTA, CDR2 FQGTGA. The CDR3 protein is CASSSGPNTEAFF. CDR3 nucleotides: TGTGCCAGCAGCTCCGGACCCAACACTGAAGCTTTCTTT.

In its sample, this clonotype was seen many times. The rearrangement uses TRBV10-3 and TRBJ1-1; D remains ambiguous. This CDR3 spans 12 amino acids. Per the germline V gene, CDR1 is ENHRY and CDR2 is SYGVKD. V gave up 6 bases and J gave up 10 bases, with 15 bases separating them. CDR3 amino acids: CAISVLGLIAFF. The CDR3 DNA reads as TGTGCCATCAGCGTTCTCGGTTTGATAGCTTTCTTT.

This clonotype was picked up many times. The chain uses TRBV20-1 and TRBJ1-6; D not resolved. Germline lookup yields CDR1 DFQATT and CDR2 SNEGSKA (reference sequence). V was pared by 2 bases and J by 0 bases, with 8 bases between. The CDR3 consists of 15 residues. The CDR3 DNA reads TGCAGTGCTAGACCTGCAGGCTCCTATAATTCACCCCTCCACTTT. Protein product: CSARPAGSYNSPLHF.

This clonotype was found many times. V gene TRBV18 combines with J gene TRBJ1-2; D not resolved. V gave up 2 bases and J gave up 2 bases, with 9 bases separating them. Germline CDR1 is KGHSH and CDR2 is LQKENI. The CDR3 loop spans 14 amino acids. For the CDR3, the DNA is TGTGCCAGCTCACCAGGTGAAGGGAACTATGGCTACACCTTC. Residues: CASSPGEGNYGYTF.

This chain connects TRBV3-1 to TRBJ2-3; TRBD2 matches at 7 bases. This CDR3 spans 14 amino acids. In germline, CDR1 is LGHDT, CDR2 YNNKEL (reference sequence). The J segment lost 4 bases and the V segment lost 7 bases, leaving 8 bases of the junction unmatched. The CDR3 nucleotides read TGTGCCAGCAAGGGCGGGGGAACAGCAGATACGCAGTATTTT. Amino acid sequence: CASKGGGTADTQYF.

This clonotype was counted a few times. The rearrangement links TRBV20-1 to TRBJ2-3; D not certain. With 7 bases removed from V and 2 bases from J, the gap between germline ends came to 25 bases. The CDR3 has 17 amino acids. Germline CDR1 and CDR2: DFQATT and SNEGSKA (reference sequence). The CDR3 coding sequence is TGCAGTGGAGCAAGCGAGGCGAACCTGAGGAACACAGATACGCAGTATTTT. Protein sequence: CSGASEANLRNTDTQYF.

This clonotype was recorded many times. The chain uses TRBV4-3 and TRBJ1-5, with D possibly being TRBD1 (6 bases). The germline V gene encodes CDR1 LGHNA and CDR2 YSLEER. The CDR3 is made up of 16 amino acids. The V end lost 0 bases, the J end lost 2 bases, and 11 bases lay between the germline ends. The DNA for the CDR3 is TGCGCCAGCAGCCAAGATCTCAGGGGCGGCAATCAGCCCCAGCATTTT. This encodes CASSQDLRGGNQPQHF.

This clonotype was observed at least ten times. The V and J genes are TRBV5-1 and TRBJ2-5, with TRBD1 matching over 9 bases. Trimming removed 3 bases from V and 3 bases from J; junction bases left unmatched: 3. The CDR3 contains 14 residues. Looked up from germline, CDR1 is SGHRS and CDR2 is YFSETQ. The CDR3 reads CASSSGTGKETQYF. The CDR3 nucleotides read TGCGCCAGCAGCTCCGGGACAGGGAAAGAGACCCAGTACTTC.

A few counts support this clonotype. The chain's CDR3 is CASSPLVGRKRGNTIYF. CDR3 bases: TGTGCCAGCAGCCCCTTAGTGGGGCGGAAGCGGGGAAACACCATATATTTT. This rearrangement joins TRBV28 to TRBJ1-3, with D possibly matching TRBD1 (5 bases). Germline loops: CDR1 MDHEN, CDR2 SYDVKM. CDR3 length: 17 residues. Trimming shortened V by 6 bases and J by 4 bases, and 22 bases separated the two germline ends.

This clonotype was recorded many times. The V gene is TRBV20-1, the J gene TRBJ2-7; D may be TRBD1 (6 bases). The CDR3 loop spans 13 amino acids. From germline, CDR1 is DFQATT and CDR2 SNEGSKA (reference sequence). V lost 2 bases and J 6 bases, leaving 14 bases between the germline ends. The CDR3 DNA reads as TGCAGTGCTAGACAAGGCGGCAGGGGCGAGCAGTACTTC. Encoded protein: CSARQGGRGEQYF.

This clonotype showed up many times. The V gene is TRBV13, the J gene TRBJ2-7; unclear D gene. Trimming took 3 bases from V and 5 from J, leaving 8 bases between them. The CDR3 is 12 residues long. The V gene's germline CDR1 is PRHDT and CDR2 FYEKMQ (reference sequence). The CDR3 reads CASSFGYHEQYV. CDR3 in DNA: TGTGCCAGCAGCTTCGGCTACCACGAGCAGTACGTC.

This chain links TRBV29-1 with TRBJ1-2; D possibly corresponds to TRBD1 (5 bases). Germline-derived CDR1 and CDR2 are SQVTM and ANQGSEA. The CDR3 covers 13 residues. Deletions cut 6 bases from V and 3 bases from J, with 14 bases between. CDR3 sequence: CSVSPGRDYGYTF. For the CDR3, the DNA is TGCAGCGTCTCCCCCGGCAGGGACTATGGCTACACCTTC.

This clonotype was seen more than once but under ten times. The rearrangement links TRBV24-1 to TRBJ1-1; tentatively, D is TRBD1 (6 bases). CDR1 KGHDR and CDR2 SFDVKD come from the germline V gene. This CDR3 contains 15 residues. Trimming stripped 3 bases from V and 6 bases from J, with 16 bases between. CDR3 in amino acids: CATSDTRGGSSEAFF. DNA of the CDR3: TGTGCCACCAGTGATACGAGAGGGGGGAGCTCTGAAGCTTTCTTT.